This T cell receptor (beta chain) originates from a study of T cell changes during pregnancy in multiple sclerosis. Clones were read by immunoSEQ multiplex PCR, and TCRdb kept only the in-frame ones, dropping some. The sample has around 77,000 clones, roughly nine tenths seen once. The CDR3 extends over 15 amino acids. Germline assignment: CDR1 SGHTA and CDR2 FQGNSA. V gave up 3 bases and J gave up 0 bases, with 6 bases separating them. This sample comprised peripheral blood, obtained in the third trimester of pregnancy. The chain is built from TRBV7-2 and TRBJ1-6; D remains unclear. The sequence derives from a female donor with multiple sclerosis, enrolled in a pregnancy study. The CDR3 DNA sequence: TGTGCCAGCAGCTTCGGGAGCTCCTATAATTCACCCCTCCACTTT. It translates to CASSFGSSYNSPLHF.